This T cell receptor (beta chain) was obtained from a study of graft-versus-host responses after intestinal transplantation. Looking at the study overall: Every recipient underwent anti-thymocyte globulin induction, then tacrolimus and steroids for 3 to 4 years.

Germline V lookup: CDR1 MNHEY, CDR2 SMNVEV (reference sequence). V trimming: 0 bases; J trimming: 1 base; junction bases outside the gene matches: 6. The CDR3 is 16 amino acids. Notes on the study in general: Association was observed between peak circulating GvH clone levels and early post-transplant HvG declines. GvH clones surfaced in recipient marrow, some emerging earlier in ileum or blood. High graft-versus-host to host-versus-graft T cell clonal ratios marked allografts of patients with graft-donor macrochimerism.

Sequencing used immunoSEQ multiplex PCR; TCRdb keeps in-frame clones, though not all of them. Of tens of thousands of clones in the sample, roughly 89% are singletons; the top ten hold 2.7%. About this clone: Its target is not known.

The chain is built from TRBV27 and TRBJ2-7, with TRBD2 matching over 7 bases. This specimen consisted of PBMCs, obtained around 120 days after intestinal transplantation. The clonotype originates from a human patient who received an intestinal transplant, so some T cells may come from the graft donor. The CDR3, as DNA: TGTGCCAGCAGTTTATCGAATTGGGGAGGGTCCTACGAGCAGTACTTC. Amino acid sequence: CASSLSNWGGSYEQYF.